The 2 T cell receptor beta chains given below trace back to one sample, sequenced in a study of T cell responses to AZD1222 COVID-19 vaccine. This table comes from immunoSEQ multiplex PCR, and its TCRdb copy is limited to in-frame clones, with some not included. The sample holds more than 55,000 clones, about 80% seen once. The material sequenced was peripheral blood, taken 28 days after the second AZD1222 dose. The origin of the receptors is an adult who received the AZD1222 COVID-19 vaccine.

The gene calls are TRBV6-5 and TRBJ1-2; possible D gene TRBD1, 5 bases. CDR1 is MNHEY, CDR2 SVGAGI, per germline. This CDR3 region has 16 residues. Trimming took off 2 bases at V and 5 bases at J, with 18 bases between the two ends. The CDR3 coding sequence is TGTGCCAGCAGTTACCTCCCCCAGGGAGTAGATTATGGCTACACCTTC. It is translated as CASSYLPQGVDYGYTF.

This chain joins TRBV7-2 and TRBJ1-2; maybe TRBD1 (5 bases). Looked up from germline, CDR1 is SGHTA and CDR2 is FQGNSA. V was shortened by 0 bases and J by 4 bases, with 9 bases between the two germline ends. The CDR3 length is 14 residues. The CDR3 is CASSLAPQGYGYTF. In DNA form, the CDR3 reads TGTGCCAGCAGCTTAGCGCCGCAGGGCTATGGCTACACCTTC.